Each of the 30 T cell receptor beta chains below was sequenced from the same sample in a study of beta chain features in type 1 diabetes. Their recognized antigens are unknown. TCRB transcripts that were expressed got sequenced, as all of the isolated RNA had been reverse transcribed. The assay was immunoSEQ multiplex PCR, and TCRdb's table has in-frame clones only and misses some. The sample lists 600,000 to 700,000 clones, around 12% occurring once. Study findings and constraints: Among patients with Type 1 diabetes, TCRB CDR3s were moderately but significantly shorter in every one of the four CD4+ subsets.

What was sequenced was naive CD4+ T cells from blood. These receptors were collected from a man aged 25-40 years with type 1 diabetes.

CDR3 DNA sequence: TGTGCCATCAGTGAGGGCACAGGAGGTATGAAGTACTTC. It codes for CAISEGTGGMKYF. The chain couples TRBV10-3 to TRBJ2-7, with D possibly called TRBD1 or TRBD2 (5 bases each). V lost 2 bases and J lost 11, with 16 bases in between. The length of the CDR3 is 13 residues. Germline lookup yields CDR1 ENHRY and CDR2 SYGVKD.

The sample holds a few counts of this clone. This chain uses TRBV19 with TRBJ1-5; unclear D gene. The CDR3 runs 12 residues. Between the trimmed V and J ends, which lost 1 base and 7 bases, there was a span of 5 bases. The V gene's germline CDR1 is LNHDA and CDR2 SQIVND (reference sequence). CDR3 sequence: CASSIAGQPQHF. The CDR3 region has the DNA TGTGCCAGTAGTATAGCGGGGCAGCCCCAGCATTTT.

V is TRBV7-2 and J is TRBJ2-1; D perhaps matches TRBD1 (6 bases). CDR1 and CDR2 from the germline V gene are SGHTA and FQGNSA. CDR3 length: 14 amino acids. The V gene lost 3 bases and the J gene lost 8 bases, with 14 bases spanning the gap. The CDR3 coding sequence is TGTGCCAGCAGCTTTACAGGGTTGAGAGATGAGCAGTTCTTC. Protein: CASSFTGLRDEQFF.

The gene calls are TRBV30 and TRBJ1-6; D gene unclear. Trimming took off 7 bases at V and 1 base at J, with 11 bases between the two ends. Germline loops: CDR1 GTSNPN, CDR2 SVGIG (reference sequence). The CDR3 totals 14 residues. Written as DNA, the CDR3 is TGTGCCTTAGAACCTTGGTCCTATAATTCACCCCTCCACTTT. The encoded protein is CALEPWSYNSPLHF.

The chain combines TRBV5-4 with TRBJ2-3; unclear D gene. This CDR3 region has 14 residues. With 4 bases removed from V and 2 bases from J, the gap between germline ends came to 11 bases. The V gene's germline CDR1 is SGHNT and CDR2 YYREEE (reference sequence). The CDR3 DNA follows: TGTGCCAGCAGCCCCTCTGGTTACACAGATACGCAGTATTTT. Protein sequence: CASSPSGYTDTQYF. Variable domain in full (rest from reference TRBV5-4 and TRBJ2-3): ETGVTQSPTHLIKTRGQQVTLRCSSQSGHNTVSWYQQALGQGPQFIFQYYREEENGRGNFPPRFSGLQFPNYSSELNVNALELDDSALYLCASSPSGYTDTQYFGPGTRLTVL.

There are a few counts of this clone. J is TRBJ2-3 and V is TRBV6-6; no clear D. V lost 2 bases and J lost 4, with 10 bases in between. The germline V gene has CDR1 MNHNY and CDR2 SVGAGI (reference sequence). This CDR3 comprises 14 residues. The CDR3 loop reads CASSYGVRSDTQYF. CDR3 bases: TGTGCCAGCAGTTACGGGGTTAGGTCAGATACGCAGTATTTT.

There are a few counts of this clone. The V gene is TRBV2, the J gene TRBJ1-2; D unresolved. CDR1 SNHLY and CDR2 FYNNEI come from the germline V gene. The CDR3 extends over 13 amino acids. The ends were cut back, 7 bases at V and 0 bases at J, with 9 bases in the middle. CDR3 protein: CASTGRSNYGYTF. CDR3 in DNA: TGTGCCAGCACAGGCCGATCTAACTATGGCTACACCTTC.

This clone was recorded a few times. The rearrangement uses TRBV6-6 and TRBJ2-7; 7 bases align to TRBD1. CDR1 and CDR2 from the germline V gene are MNHNY and SVGAGI (reference sequence). This CDR3 has 15 residues. J lost 2 bases, V lost 5 bases, and 9 bases had no gene match. CDR3 protein: CASSQAGTVPYEQYF. In DNA, the CDR3 is TGTGCCAGCAGTCAGGCCGGGACAGTACCCTACGAGCAGTACTTC.

This chain joins TRBV10-3 and TRBJ1-1; 8 bases align to TRBD1. Germline trimming cut 1 base from V and 1 base from J; bases unmatched to any gene: 2. Germline values: CDR1 ENHRY, CDR2 SYGVKD. The CDR3 runs 15 residues. The CDR3 DNA is TGTGCCATCAGTGAGTACGACAGGGGGAACACTGAAGCTTTCTTT. Protein: CAISEYDRGNTEAFF.

The gene calls are TRBV30 and TRBJ2-3; possibly TRBD1 for D (5 bases). V was trimmed by 4 bases and J by 0 bases, leaving 11 bases between them. Per germline, CDR1 GTSNPN and CDR2 SVGIG (reference sequence). This CDR3 has 14 residues. The CDR3 nucleotides read TGTGCCTGGAACAGGCTCCGTAGCACAGATACGCAGTATTTT. As protein: CAWNRLRSTDTQYF.

This clone has just a few counts. The chain links TRBV11-2 to TRBJ2-7; D is unclear. The germline V gene has CDR1 SGHAT and CDR2 FQNNGV. V lost 2 bases and J lost 3, with 11 bases in between. The CDR3 spans 14 residues. In nucleotides, the CDR3 is TGTGCCAGCAGCTTACGGCCAGGCCTCTACGAGCAGTACTTC. Translating it yields CASSLRPGLYEQYF.

The chain couples TRBV29-1 to TRBJ2-1, with TRBD2 as a possible D gene (6 bases). This CDR3 is built from 13 residues. Looked up from germline, CDR1 is SQVTM and CDR2 is ANQGSEA. V was pared by 4 bases and J by 6 bases, with 13 bases between. The CDR3 loop is CSVVATSFNEQFF. For the CDR3, the DNA is TGCAGCGTTGTAGCGACTAGTTTCAATGAGCAGTTCTTC.

This clone was counted between two and nine times. The gene calls are TRBV7-2 and TRBJ1-6, with TRBD1 as a possible D gene (6 bases). Trimming removed 4 bases from V and 8 bases from J, with 12 bases in between. CDR1 SGHTA and CDR2 FQGNSA come from the germline V gene. This CDR3 comprises 14 residues. DNA for the CDR3: TGTGCCAGCAGCTGGACAGTGGAGGATTCACCCCTCCACTTT. Its translation is CASSWTVEDSPLHF.

This sequence joins TRBV6-6 and TRBJ2-5; 7 bases are shared with TRBD1. The CDR3 totals 14 residues. The germline V gene has CDR1 MNHNY and CDR2 SVGAGI (reference sequence). With V trimmed by 6 bases and J by 5 bases, 9 bases remained unmatched. In DNA form, the CDR3 reads TGTGCCAGCAGATTATTACAGGGGTGGGAGACCCAGTACTTC. Translating gives CASRLLQGWETQYF.

This clone turned up a few times. V usage is TRBV7-2 and J usage is TRBJ2-7; possibly TRBD2 for D (6 bases). Germline-derived CDR1 and CDR2 are SGHTA and FQGNSA. The CDR3 contains 14 residues. Trimming pared 5 bases from V and 7 bases from J, leaving 18 bases between. CDR3 protein: CASSLRTIQDEQYF. As DNA, the CDR3 is TGTGCCAGCAGCCTACGGACTATACAGGATGAGCAGTACTTC.

With respect to this clone: The same CDR3 also results from other DNA sequences found in this sample. The V gene is TRBV7-2, the J gene TRBJ2-3, with 7 bases that match TRBD2. This CDR3 is built from 15 residues. The junction had 4 bases not matched to a gene; V was cut back by 1 base and J by 3 bases. Germline V CDR1 and CDR2: SGHTA, FQGNSA. CDR3 nucleotides: TGTGCCAGCAGCTTAGGGCTAGCGGATACAGATACGCAGTATTTT. Translation gives CASSLGLADTDTQYF.

CDR3 sequence reads: CASSFGRESYGYTF. The CDR3, as DNA: TGTGCCAGCAGTTTTGGCAGGGAAAGCTATGGCTACACCTTC. This chain links TRBV27 with TRBJ1-2; possibly TRBD1 for D (5 bases). CDR1 is MNHEY, CDR2 SMNVEV, per germline (reference sequence). CDR3 length: 14 residues. V lost 3 bases and J 4 bases, leaving 12 bases between the germline ends.

The CDR3 DNA follows: TGTGCCAGCAGCTTAGAGGGCAGGGTGAAAGAGACCCAGTACTTC. This translates into CASSLEGRVKETQYF. The chain links TRBV7-8 to TRBJ2-5, with TRBD1 as a possible D gene (5 bases). V was clipped by 1 base and J by 3 bases, with 12 bases between them. The germline CDR1 and CDR2 sequences are SGHVS and FQNEAQ. This CDR3 spans 15 amino acids.

This clone came up a few times. The V gene is TRBV19, the J gene TRBJ1-5; possibly TRBD1 for D (6 bases). V lost 6 bases to trimming and J lost 0 bases, with 18 bases between them. This CDR3 region has 17 residues. Germline values: CDR1 LNHDA, CDR2 SQIVND (reference sequence). The CDR3 DNA reads TGTGCCAGTAGCCCCGGGGCAGGGGATTTTAGCAATCAGCCCCAGCATTTT. As protein: CASSPGAGDFSNQPQHF.

The V gene is TRBV7-8, the J gene TRBJ2-7; 11 positions match TRBD2. The CDR3 is 17 amino acids. Looked up from germline, CDR1 is SGHVS and CDR2 is FQNEAQ. V gave up 2 bases and J gave up 0 bases; unmatched junction bases: 6. The CDR3 spells CASSLLTSGDSSYEQYF. CDR3 nucleotide sequence: TGTGCCAGCAGCTTACTGACTAGCGGGGATAGCTCCTACGAGCAGTACTTC.

Points on this clone: Germline is not matched at one junction end, which may reflect a read error. J is TRBJ2-1 and V is TRBV7-7; D call uncertain. The germline gives CDR1 SSHAT, CDR2 FNYEAQ (reference sequence). This CDR3 comprises 13 residues. In nucleotides, the CDR3 is TGTGCTAGCAGCTTCGGCCGATACAATGAGCAGTTCTTC. This codes for CASSFGRYNEQFF.

This rearrangement joins TRBV9 to TRBJ1-1; 7 nucleotides line up with TRBD1. V was pared by 4 bases and J by 4 bases, with 7 bases of the junction left unmatched. This CDR3 is built from 14 residues. Germline CDR1 reads SGDLS; CDR2 reads YYNGEE. The CDR3 DNA follows: TGTGCCAGCAGCTCGCGACAGGGTGTCACTGAAGCTTTCTTT. The encoded protein is CASSSRQGVTEAFF.

This clone was counted between two and nine times. V gene TRBV28 combines with J gene TRBJ1-4; D unresolved. The CDR3 spans 12 residues. V lost 5 bases, J lost 7 bases, and 8 bases lay in between. Germline V gives CDR1 MDHEN, CDR2 SYDVKM. The DNA for the CDR3 is TGTGCCAGCAGTCTGGACCGTGAAAAACTGTTTTTT. It yields the protein CASSLDREKLFF.

There are a few counts of this clone. The rearrangement joins TRBV4-3 to TRBJ1-2, with 7 bases fitting TRBD1. Germline-derived CDR1 and CDR2 are LGHNA and YSLEER. Trimming cost V 3 bases and J 2 bases; bases outside gene matches: 3. CDR3 length: 14 residues. The CDR3 coding sequence is TGCGCCAGCAGCCAGGGACAGTTAAACTATGGCTACACCTTC. It specifies CASSQGQLNYGYTF.

This clone was seen more than once but under ten times. The rearrangement joins TRBV6-5 to TRBJ2-5, with a weak D call TRBD1 (6 bases). CDR3 length: 14 residues. Per germline, CDR1 MNHEY and CDR2 SVGAGI. V lost 6 bases and J lost 5, with 16 bases in between. The CDR3 protein is CASRSTGKWETQYF. CDR3 DNA sequence: TGTGCCAGCAGGTCTACAGGGAAATGGGAGACCCAGTACTTC.

A remark on this clone: The identical CDR3 is also encoded by other nucleotide sequences in the sample. The rearrangement uses TRBV9 and TRBJ1-5; D call uncertain. V lost 0 bases and J lost 0, with 4 bases in between. The germline CDR1 and CDR2 sequences are SGDLS and YYNGEE. This CDR3 spans 14 amino acids. CDR3 loop: CASSVGNSNQPQHF. Written as DNA, the CDR3 is TGTGCCAGCAGCGTAGGGAATAGCAATCAGCCCCAGCATTTT.

The chain links TRBV28 to TRBJ1-5; TRBD1 matches 9 bases. Germline assignment: CDR1 MDHEN and CDR2 SYDVKM. The CDR3 spans 15 residues. The J segment lost 2 bases and the V segment lost 4 bases, leaving 3 bases of the junction unmatched. CDR3 loop: CASSSGQGGNQPQHF. CDR3 DNA sequence: TGTGCCAGCAGTTCGGGACAGGGTGGCAATCAGCCCCAGCATTTT.

This clone has only a few counts. Other nucleotide sequences in the sample specify the same CDR3. V usage is TRBV5-4 and J usage is TRBJ2-6, with a weak D call TRBD1 (7 bases). The V end was cut by 4 bases, the J end by 2 bases, with 13 bases between. The CDR3 covers 16 residues. CDR1 and CDR2 (germline): SGHNT, YYREEE (reference sequence). CDR3 DNA: TGTGCCAGCAGCCCAGGAGGGGGCACTGGGGCCAACGTCCTGACTTTC. As protein: CASSPGGGTGANVLTF.

This clone has a handful of counts. The chain uses TRBV5-6 and TRBJ1-5, with D perhaps TRBD1 (5 bases). V was pared by 3 bases and J by 4 bases, with 11 bases between. This CDR3 spans 14 amino acids. The germline V gene has CDR1 SGHDT and CDR2 YYEEEE. As DNA, the CDR3 is TGTGCCAGCAGCTCACCAGGGCCGAATCAGCCCCAGCATTTT. Protein sequence: CASSSPGPNQPQHF. The full variable domain, in which reference TRBV5-6 and TRBJ1-5 provide the parts outside the CDR3, is DAGVTQSPTHLIKTRGQQVTLRCSPKSGHDTVSWYQQALGQGPQFIFQYYEEEERQRGNFPDRFSGHQFPNYSSELNVNALLLGDSALYLCASSSPGPNQPQHFGDGTRLSIL.

This clone was observed a few times. The CDR3 DNA reads as TGTGCCAGCAGGAACCAAGAGACCCAGTACTTC. Protein product: CASRNQETQYF. The genes are TRBV10-3 and TRBJ2-5; D call uncertain. CDR3 size: 11 residues. Germline CDR1 is ENHRY and CDR2 is SYGVKD. The V end was cut by 10 bases, the J end by 0 bases, with 6 bases between.